This is a list of T cell receptor beta chains from one sample in a study of control samples from healthy donors and cancer patients. Using immunoSEQ multiplex PCR, the repertoire was profiled, and TCRdb retains in-frame clones only, with some absent. The sample has about 190,000 clones, 91% seen once. The sample taken for sequencing was blood. These TCRs come from a man aged 25-40 years in good health. The CDR3 runs from the conserved cysteine through the conserved F or W. The D gene is left open where the match is weak. The size entry is marked missing in some rows and otherwise reads once, few, many or a size class.

cdr3_nt	cdr3_aa	j_call	clone_size	d_call	v_call
TGTGCCAGAACGACAACCGGGACGTACAATGAGCAGTTCTTC	CARTTTGTYNEQFF	TRBJ2-1	-	-	TRBV2
TGTGCCAGCAGCTTGCGCGGGTTGTATGAGCAGTTCTTC	CASSLRGLYEQFF	TRBJ2-1	-	-	TRBV5-5
TGTGCCTGGGCCCTCGACAGGGTCAGCGAGCAGTTCTTC	CAWALDRVSEQFF	TRBJ2-1	-	TRBD1	TRBV30
TGCAGCCATACAGGGGCAGATACGCAGTATTTT	CSHTGADTQYF	TRBJ2-3	-	TRBD1	TRBV29-1
TGTGCCAGCACCCTACGGGAGGGTATCACTGAAGCTTTCTTT	CASTLREGITEAFF	TRBJ1-1	-	-	TRBV6-5
TGTGCCAGTAACGGACAGGGCCATCAGCCCCAGCATTTT	CASNGQGHQPQHF	TRBJ1-5	-	TRBD1	TRBV2
TGTGCCAGCAGCTTAGGTATTTCAGGCTACGAGCAGTACTTC	CASSLGISGYEQYF	TRBJ2-7	-	-	TRBV11-2
TGTGCCAGCAGCCAAGATCGGAACATTAACTATGGCTACACCTTC	CASSQDRNINYGYTF	TRBJ1-2	-	-	TRBV14
TGCGCCAGCAGCGGTGAGGACAGAGGCTCTGGAAACACCATATATTTT	CASSGEDRGSGNTIYF	TRBJ1-3	-	-	TRBV5-1
TGTGCCAGCAGCACTCGGGCCGGAAACACAGATACGCAGTATTTT	CASSTRAGNTDTQYF	TRBJ2-3	-	-	TRBV27
TGTGCCAGCAGCTTCGGCAGGGGGCCTAGCGCTTTCTTT	CASSFGRGPSAFF	TRBJ1-1	-	TRBD1	TRBV5-6
TGTGCCAGCAGCTCCCCCAAGGGCACAGATGCCTATGAGCAGTTCTTC	CASSSPKGTDAYEQFF	TRBJ2-1	once	-	TRBV7-9
TGTGCCAGCAGTTTGTCAGGGGGCTCTAGCTCCTACGAGCAGTACTTC	CASSLSGGSSSYEQYF	TRBJ2-7	-	TRBD1	TRBV6-5
TGTGCCAGTAGTATTGGGACTAGCAGCTACGAGCAGTACTTC	CASSIGTSSYEQYF	TRBJ2-7	-	TRBD2	TRBV19
TGTGCCAGCAGTGAACATAGGAGGCAGGGGACCTACAATGAGCAGTTCTTC	CASSEHRRQGTYNEQFF	TRBJ2-1	once	-	TRBV25-1
TGTGCCAGCAGCCCCGATACCGGCACTAATGAAAAACTGTTTTTT	CASSPDTGTNEKLFF	TRBJ1-4	few	-	TRBV6-5
TGTGCCAGCAGTCCCTCTTACGGGGGAGGTAATGAGCAGTTCTTC	CASSPSYGGGNEQFF	TRBJ2-1	-	-	TRBV6-5
TGTGCCAGCAGCGCTCGTGGGGGCGGTGTACCAGAGACCCAGTACTTC	CASSARGGGVPETQYF	TRBJ2-5	-	-	TRBV9
TGTGCCAGCAGCTTAGGACAGGGAGACTATGGCTACACCTTC	CASSLGQGDYGYTF	TRBJ1-2	-	TRBD1	TRBV11-2
TGTGCCAGCAGCGTACTTGGCGGGGGACCGAACACCGGGGAGCTGTTTTTT	CASSVLGGGPNTGELFF	TRBJ2-2	-	TRBD2	TRBV9
TGTGCCAGCAGTGAATGGTCCACTCTGGGCTACACCTTC	CASSEWSTLGYTF	TRBJ1-2	-	-	TRBV25-1
TGTGCCAGCAGCTTTAACGGGGGGGCCTCCGGGGAGCTGTTTTTT	CASSFNGGASGELFF	TRBJ2-2	-	TRBD2	TRBV11-2
TGTGCCAGCAGTTTCTTACAAAATTCACCCCTCCACTTT	CASSFLQNSPLHF	TRBJ1-6	-	-	TRBV6-6
TGTGCCACCAGCAGAGGTCAGACCGGGGGGCGAGAAAACATTCAGTACTTC	CATSRGQTGGRENIQYF	TRBJ2-4	-	-	TRBV15
TGCGCCAGCAGCCAAGTATTCGGTGTCTTAAGAAACACCATATATTTT	CASSQVFGVLRNTIYF	TRBJ1-3	few	-	TRBV4-1
TGTGCCAGCAGCGTTAACCTAGGATTCTCTGGAAACACCATATATTTT	CASSVNLGFSGNTIYF	TRBJ1-3	-	-	TRBV7-9
TGTGCCAGCTCTCGCCTTGGGGCTCGGGATGGCTACACCTTC	CASSRLGARDGYTF	TRBJ1-2	-	-	TRBV18
TGTGCCAGCACCCTGGGGGTGGGTAACTATGGCTACACCTTC	CASTLGVGNYGYTF	TRBJ1-2	-	-	TRBV28
TGTGCCAGCAGCTCAGCAGATACCTATGGCTACACCTTC	CASSSADTYGYTF	TRBJ1-2	-	-	TRBV7-9
TGCCGCGTTGAGAAAAGGGGGGGGGATACGTACCAAGAGACCCAGTACTTC	CRVEKRGGDTYQETQYF	TRBJ2-5	-	-	TRBV29-1
TGTGCCAGCAGCCCTATCTCGACAGCGCTTAACACTGAAGCTTTCTTT	CASSPISTALNTEAFF	TRBJ1-1	few	-	TRBV4-2
TGTGCCAGCAGCTTGGGACAGGGGGCGATTCATGTTCAGCCCCAGCATTTT	CASSLGQGAIHVQPQHF	TRBJ1-5	few	TRBD1	TRBV5-8
TGTGCCAGCAGTAACGACTGGGCTCAGCCCCAGCATTTT	CASSNDWAQPQHF	TRBJ1-5	once	-	TRBV6-5
TGTGCCGGAGGGACAGCGAACACCGGGGAGCTGTTTTTT	CAGGTANTGELFF	TRBJ2-2	-	-	TRBV6-5
TGTGCCAGCAGCCTCGACCCGGGGCCTGGAAGCGGGGAGCTGTTTTTT	CASSLDPGPGSGELFF	TRBJ2-2	-	-	TRBV7-9
TGTGCCAGCAGGCTGGGGAACTATGGCTACACCTTC	CASRLGNYGYTF	TRBJ1-2	-	-	TRBV2
TGTGCCAGCAGTGAAAGGGGACAGGGCGTCGGGGAGCTGTTTTTT	CASSERGQGVGELFF	TRBJ2-2	-	TRBD1	TRBV2
TGTGCCAGCAGCCAAAACACTGAAGCTTTCTTT	CASSQNTEAFF	TRBJ1-1	-	-	TRBV3-1/TRBV3-2
TGTGCCAGCAGGCTACGGGACAGCAACTATGGCTACACCTTC	CASRLRDSNYGYTF	TRBJ1-2	once	TRBD1	TRBV6-5
TGTGCCAGCAGTTGGCCAGGGGGTGGCTACACCTTC	CASSWPGGGYTF	TRBJ1-2	-	TRBD1	TRBV27
TGTGCCAGCAGCTTAGTAGCTCAGAGCTCCTACAATGAGCAGTTCTTC	CASSLVAQSSYNEQFF	TRBJ2-1	-	-	TRBV7-6
TGTGCCAGCACGGGTGGCCGCCAGGGCTCCTACGAGCAGTACTTC	CASTGGRQGSYEQYF	TRBJ2-7	-	-	TRBV2
TGTGCCTGGGGCCTCGGGGGGGCGCGACCCTATGGCTACACCTTC	CAWGLGGARPYGYTF	TRBJ1-2	-	-	TRBV30
TGTGCCAGCAGCTTGGTCCCGACAGGGTCCCAGCGAGACACTGAAGCTTTCTTT	CASSLVPTGSQRDTEAFF	TRBJ1-1	-	TRBD1	TRBV5-5
TGTGCCAGCAGCTTAGTCCGGGGGAAGCGTAACTATGGCTACACCTTC	CASSLVRGKRNYGYTF	TRBJ1-2	once	-	TRBV11-3